The clone carrying this T cell receptor (beta chain) was observed many times. Its antigen is currently unknown. This record comes from a study of CD8 T cells in ankylosing spondylitis. CDR3 length: 14 residues. The junction had 10 bases not matched to a gene; V was cut back by 5 bases and J by 6 bases. Germline CDR1 is MNHNS and CDR2 is SASEGT. Study findings and constraints: Characteristic of ankylosing spondylitis blood, it appeared, was a TCR beta motif comprising several highly homologous variants. Clones tied to disease were said to be significantly enriched in matched ankylosing spondylitis synovial fluid.

TCRdb re-called the 5' RACE reads with MiXCR, one entry per CDR3 protein. The profile shows roughly 150,000 distinct CDR3 sequences, approximately 7.4% of them singletons. The sequenced sample was blood, either unsorted or a sorted T cell fraction (not recorded which). The TCR originated in a female donor with ankylosing spondylitis or in good health (not recorded which). This chain connects TRBV6-1 to TRBJ2-7, with 7 bases fitting TRBD1. CDR3 DNA: TGTGCCAGCAGTCCCGGGACAGTAGTTGTCGAGCAGTACTTC. Translated: CASSPGTVVVEQYF.